These 20 T cell receptor beta chains were all obtained from the same sample, sequenced in a study of blood T cells in healthy people across ages. Combining a sample-barcoded 5' primer with a J-beta primer mix, a second PCR ran for roughly 7 to 12 cycles. A single record per CDR3 protein comes from TCRdb applying MiXCR to the 5' RACE reads. The table lists hundreds of thousands of distinct CDR3 sequences, roughly 43% of them singletons, with approximately 31% in the top ten. Sequencing was done on a sample of blood. The receptors stem from an older man in good health.

This rearrangement joins TRBV29-1 to TRBJ2-3; a possible D gene is TRBD1 (5 bases). The CDR3 consists of 13 residues. The ends were cut back, 4 bases at V and 4 bases at J, with 12 bases in the middle. Germline CDR1 reads SQVTM; CDR2 reads ANQGSEA. CDR3 nucleotides: TGCAGCGTTGGACAGTTCCTCGCAGATACGCAGTATTTT. This translates into CSVGQFLADTQYF.

The chain uses TRBV7-2 and TRBJ2-5; D could derive from TRBD1 or TRBD2 (5 bases each). The tail of the sequence fits TRBJ2-7 better, so the J call may be wrong. CDR3 size: 14 residues. Germline CDR1 reads SGHTA; CDR2 reads FQGNSA. The CDR3 sequence is CASSLQWDLYEQYF. In DNA form, the CDR3 reads TGTGCCAGCAGCTTGCAGTGGGACCTCTACGAGCAGTACTTC.

V gene TRBV6-2 or TRBV6-3 combines with J gene TRBJ1-1; 9 positions agree with TRBD1. Germline values: CDR1 MNHEY, CDR2 SVGEGT. Unmatched junction bases numbered 9, after V lost 6 bases and J lost 4 bases. The CDR3 consists of 15 residues. The CDR3 reads CASRTQGARGTEAFF. In DNA form, the CDR3 reads TGTGCCAGCAGGACACAGGGGGCGCGAGGCACTGAAGCTTTCTTT.

The J gene is TRBJ2-1, the V gene TRBV29-1; TRBD1 aligns across 10 bases. J was trimmed by 7 bases and V by 8 bases; bases with no gene match: 5. Germline V gene lookup returns CDR1 SQVTM and CDR2 ANQGSEA. This CDR3 contains 12 residues. This CDR3 reads CSTRDRGNEQFF. The CDR3 nucleotides are TGCAGCACCCGGGACAGGGGTAATGAGCAGTTCTTC.

With regard to this clonotype: A much larger clone differs by one base, so this may be a read error. This chain links TRBV7-2 with TRBJ1-2, with a weak D call TRBD1 (6 bases). CDR1 and CDR2 (germline): SGHTA, FQGNSA. This CDR3 is 12 amino acids long. The CDR3 sequence: CPSSPRGYGYTF. As DNA, the CDR3 is TGTCCCAGCAGTCCCAGGGGCTATGGCTACACCTTC. The full variable domain, in which reference TRBV7-2 and TRBJ1-2 provide the parts outside the CDR3, is GAGVSQSPSNKVTEKGKDVELRCDPISGHTALYWYRQSLGQGLEFLIYFQGNSAPDKSGLPSDRFSAERTGGSVSTLTIQRTQQEDSAVYLCPSSPRGYGYTFGSGTRLTVV.

The chain combines TRBV5-5 with TRBJ2-4, with 10 bases that match TRBD1. Germline trimming cut 3 bases from V and 0 bases from J; bases unmatched to any gene: 12. Germline CDR1 SGHKS, CDR2 YYEKEE (reference sequence). The CDR3 extends over 19 amino acids. CDR3 DNA sequence: TGTGCCAGCAGCTCGTACGGGACAGGGGAGTCCCTAGCCAAAAACATTCAGTACTTC. It codes for CASSSYGTGESLAKNIQYF.

This clonotype was counted only a few times. The chain combines TRBV10-2 with TRBJ2-7, with TRBD1 matching 8 bases. Germline V lookup: CDR1 WSHSY, CDR2 SAAADI. CDR3 length equals 15 residues. V dropped 6 bases and J dropped 3; count of bases not matched to a gene: 10. As DNA, the CDR3 is TGCGCCAGCAGCGACCCCGGGACAGGTCACTACGAGCAGTACTTC. It yields the protein CASSDPGTGHYEQYF.

The chain combines TRBV6-2 or TRBV6-3 with TRBJ1-6; 7 bases fit TRBD1. The CDR3 runs to 17 residues. The germline CDR1 and CDR2 sequences are MNHEY and SVGEGT. The J segment lost 8 bases and the V segment lost 0 bases, leaving 10 bases of the junction unmatched. The CDR3 sequence: CASSYSTPTGVDSPLHF. Here the CDR3 DNA reads TGTGCCAGCAGTTACTCGACTCCAACAGGGGTTGATTCACCCCTCCACTTT.

The gene calls are TRBV12-3 or TRBV12-4 and TRBJ2-7; D might be TRBD1 (5 bases). This CDR3 is 12 amino acids long. The germline V and J ends were trimmed by 6 bases and 4 bases, with 10 bases remaining between them. This CDR3 reads CASRSTDYEQYF. The DNA of the CDR3 is TGTGCCAGCAGGTCGACAGATTACGAGCAGTACTTC.

This clonotype was detected only a few times. The gene calls are TRBV20-1 and TRBJ2-3, with TRBD2 matching 8 bases. This CDR3 has 14 amino acids. Germline V gene lookup returns CDR1 DFQATT and CDR2 SNEGSKA (reference sequence). V was clipped by 6 bases and J by 2 bases; unmatched bases: 7. CDR3 in DNA: TGCAGTGCCCGACTAGCGAGATTCACAGATACGCAGTATTTT. Translated, it gives CSARLARFTDTQYF.

This clonotype was found many times. The rearrangement uses TRBV5-1 and TRBJ2-3; D tentatively fits TRBD1 or TRBD2 (6 bases each). The CDR3 length is 14 residues. Germline V gene lookup returns CDR1 SGHRS and CDR2 YFSETQ. Between the trimmed V and J ends, which lost 0 bases and 6 bases, there was a span of 11 bases. The CDR3: CASSLEGGGDTQYF. The CDR3 bases are TGCGCCAGCAGCTTGGAGGGGGGAGGCGATACGCAGTATTTT.

This clonotype was seen only a few times. The CDR3 loop reads CASSLLAENPYEQYF. CDR3 in DNA: TGTGCCAGCAGCTTACTGGCGGAAAACCCCTACGAGCAGTACTTC. The V gene is TRBV7-2, the J gene TRBJ2-7; unclear D gene. Per the germline V gene, CDR1 is SGHTA and CDR2 is FQGNSA. V gave up 2 bases and J gave up 2 bases, with 13 bases separating them. CDR3 length equals 15 residues.

This clonotype has more than one count but fewer than ten. The chain has TRBV6-2 or TRBV6-3 and TRBJ1-6; D unresolved. Trimming cost V 5 bases and J 6 bases, with 8 bases left between them. This CDR3 region has 13 residues. Germline V gene lookup returns CDR1 MNHEY and CDR2 SVGEGT. The CDR3 region is CASSRGGNSPLHF. CDR3 nucleotide sequence: TGTGCCAGCAGTCGAGGAGGTAATTCACCCCTCCACTTT.

This clonotype was counted ten times or more. The chain carries TRBV20-1 and TRBJ2-1, with 10 bases matching TRBD2. Germline trimming cut 3 bases from V and 0 bases from J; bases unmatched to any gene: 2. This CDR3 has 15 residues. From germline, CDR1 is DFQATT and CDR2 SNEGSKA (reference sequence). CDR3 nucleotide sequence: TGCAGTGCTAGGGAGCGGGGGGGCTCCTACAATGAGCAGTTCTTC. Translating gives CSARERGGSYNEQFF.

DNA of the CDR3: TGCGCCAGCAGCCCCGTCAGTGGGGACACTGAAGCTTTCTTT. Translation gives CASSPVSGDTEAFF. J is TRBJ1-1 and V is TRBV5-1, with no clear D. The CDR3 extends over 14 amino acids. Trimming took 4 bases from V and 3 from J, leaving 13 bases between them. Germline CDR1 and CDR2: SGHRS and YFSETQ.

Turning to this clonotype: A much larger clone differs by one base, so this may be a read error. This chain links TRBV12-3 or TRBV12-4 with TRBJ2-7, with 7 bases identical to TRBD2. V gave up 5 bases and J gave up 7 bases; unmatched junction bases: 17. This CDR3 has 16 residues. The CDR3 loop reads CASSTQGAGVDNEQYF. The CDR3 DNA sequence: TGTGCCAGCAGTACCCAAGGGGCGGGAGTAGACAATGAGCAGTACTTC.

The chain uses TRBV3-1 and TRBJ2-4; TRBD1 is a possible D gene (5 bases). The J call is in doubt because the DNA end fits TRBJ2-7 better. The CDR3 sequence is 15 residues long. Germline values: CDR1 LGHDT, CDR2 YNNKEL (reference sequence). Here the CDR3 DNA reads TGTGCCAGCAGCCAAGATATCGGACAAAACTACGAGCAGTACTTC. Translating it yields CASSQDIGQNYEQYF.

This clonotype was recorded a few times. The chain has TRBV3-1 and TRBJ2-1; the D gene is possibly TRBD2 (5 bases). The DNA end is more similar to TRBJ2-7, so the J call may be wrong. CDR1 is LGHDT and CDR2 is YNNKEL in the germline V gene (reference sequence). This CDR3 region has 17 residues. CDR3 sequence (DNA): TGTGCCAGCAGCCAAGATATAACACGGGGTTCCTACAATGAGCAGTACTTC. As protein: CASSQDITRGSYNEQYF.

V is TRBV10-3 and J is TRBJ2-7; D is unresolved. The CDR3 covers 15 residues. CDR1 is ENHRY and CDR2 is SYGVKD in the germline V gene. Trimming took 3 bases from V and 2 from J, leaving 14 bases between them. The CDR3 DNA is TGTGCCATCAGTGAACCGGACCGCTCTCCCTACGAGCAGTACTTC. It codes for CAISEPDRSPYEQYF.

This clonotype was counted only a few times. V gene TRBV3-1 combines with J gene TRBJ2-1; TRBD1 is a possible D gene (5 bases). Germline V gene lookup returns CDR1 LGHDT and CDR2 YNNKEL (reference sequence). V lost 6 bases to trimming and J lost 7 bases, with 13 bases between them. CDR3 length equals 13 residues. The CDR3: CASRTQDRNEQFF. The CDR3 DNA reads TGTGCCAGCAGGACCCAAGACAGAAATGAGCAGTTCTTC.